These T cell receptor beta chains were read from a single sample in a study of cytomegalovirus exposure and HLA in healthy donors. Sequenced by immunoSEQ multiplex PCR; TCRdb stores in-frame clones only, minus some. The repertoire holds around 180,000 clones, with approximately 80% as singletons. Material for sequencing was PBMCs. The source of these receptors is a male donor in good health and CMV-seronegative. The CDR3 runs from the conserved cysteine through the conserved F or W. The D gene is left open where the match is weak. Clone size is shown for a subset of rows, as once, few, many or a class of expanded clone.

>TRBJ1-1|TRBV5-1|NA|TRBD1
TGCGCCAGCAGCTTCCGGGACAGCTTGAACACTGAAGCTTTCTTT
CASSFRDSLNTEAFF
>TRBJ2-7|TRBV7-9|NA|TRBD2
TGTTCCAGCAGCTCCAAAAATAGACTAGCGGGGGGACGAAACGAGCAGTACTTC
CSSSSKNRLAGGRNEQYF
>TRBJ2-3|TRBV9|NA|NA
TGTGCCAGCAGCCTACAGGCTGCCCATTACACAGATACGCAGTATTTT
CASSLQAAHYTDTQYF
>TRBJ2-6|TRBV7-9|NA|NA
TGTGCCAGCAGGAAAGCGTCGGGGTCTGGGGCCAACGTCCTGACTTTC
CASRKASGSGANVLTF
>TRBJ2-7|TRBV21-1|NA|NA
TGTGCCAGCAGCAAAGCCGACAGGGGCGAGGACGAGCAGTACTTC
CASSKADRGEDEQYF
>TRBJ2-7|TRBV7-9|few|TRBD2
TGTGCCAGCAGCAGTAGCGGGAGGCACTACGAGCAGTACTTC
CASSSSGRHYEQYF
>TRBJ1-2|TRBV18|NA|NA
TGTGCCAGCTCACCCACTATCGAAGGCTACACCTTC
CASSPTIEGYTF
>TRBJ2-5|TRBV4-3|NA|TRBD1
TGCGCCAGCAGCAACTCCCTACAGGGGGGCCGGGAGACCCAGTACTTC
CASSNSLQGGRETQYF
>TRBJ2-3|TRBV6-1|NA|TRBD2
TGTGCCAGCAGTGAAGGGCGGGAGGATACGCAGTATTTT
CASSEGREDTQYF
>TRBJ2-3|TRBV5-1|NA|NA
TGCGCCAGCAGCTTAATAGAGGGTAGCACAGATACGCAGTATTTT
CASSLIEGSTDTQYF
>TRBJ2-7|TRBV7-2|NA|NA
TGTGCCAGCAGCTTAGGGTACAGGGAGACCTCCTACGAGCAGTACTTC
CASSLGYRETSYEQYF
>TRBJ2-2|TRBV7-6|NA|NA
TGTGCCAGCAGCTTTAGGGGCCAGGGTGGGATCACCGGGGAGCTGTTTTTT
CASSFRGQGGITGELFF
>TRBJ1-2|TRBV6-5|NA|NA
TGTGCCAGCAGTTATTCAACAGGGAATGGCTATGGCTACACCTTC
CASSYSTGNGYGYTF
>TRBJ2-3|TRBV21-1|NA|NA
TGTGCCAGCAGCACCCCGACTAGCGGGGGGGCCGCAGATACGCAGTATTTT
CASSTPTSGGAADTQYF
>TRBJ2-7|TRBV10-1|few|TRBD2
TGCGCCAGCAGTGCAGCGGGAGGCTACGAGCAGTACTTC
CASSAAGGYEQYF
>TRBJ1-2|TRBV5-4|NA|TRBD1
TGTGCCAGCAGCCCAACAGGGGGGAGTCAATATGGCTACACCTTC
CASSPTGGSQYGYTF
>TRBJ2-5|TRBV19|NA|TRBD1
TGTGCCAGTAGTATGAGAACAGGGGGCCCACAAGAGACCCAGTACTTC
CASSMRTGGPQETQYF
>TRBJ2-2|TRBV30|NA|NA
TGTGCCTGGAGTGTAGGCGGGAACACCGGGGAGCTGTTTTTT
CAWSVGGNTGELFF
>TRBJ2-5|TRBV4-1|NA|TRBD1
TGCGCCAGCAGCCACGACAGGGACCAAGAGACCCAGTACTTC
CASSHDRDQETQYF
>TRBJ2-1|TRBV4-1|NA|NA
TGCGCCAGCAGCCACCTAGCTGTCTACAATGAGCAGTTCTTC
CASSHLAVYNEQFF
>TRBJ1-5|TRBV6-6|NA|NA
TGTGCCAGCAGTTACCCAGGCGGGGGACAGCCCCAGCATTTT
CASSYPGGGQPQHF
>TRBJ1-6|TRBV9|NA|NA
TGTGCCAGCAGCGTGGCCCCTTATAATTCACCCCTCCACTTT
CASSVAPYNSPLHF
>TRBJ1-5|TRBV6-4|NA|NA
TGTGCCAGCAGTGAAGGGACAAGTCAGCCCCAGCATTTT
CASSEGTSQPQHF
>TRBJ2-1|TRBV18|NA|TRBD2
TGTGCCAGCTCTCAGCGGGAGGGCCGGGGCAATGAGCAGTTCTTC
CASSQREGRGNEQFF
>TRBJ2-1|TRBV27|NA|TRBD2
TGTGCCAGCAGGGGGGGACTAGCGGGGGAAAATGAGCAGTTCTTC
CASRGGLAGENEQFF
>TRBJ2-5|TRBV4-1|NA|TRBD2
TGCGCCAGCAGCTTTAGCGGGGGCCCCCTTCAAGAGACCCAGTACTTC
CASSFSGGPLQETQYF
>TRBJ2-3|TRBV5-6|NA|NA
TGTGCCAGCAGAGTAGCCCCCGCCACAGATACGCAGTATTTT
CASRVAPATDTQYF
>TRBJ2-7|TRBV21-1|NA|NA
TGTGCCAGCAGCAAAGCGAGACAGGGTTATCGGCAGTACTTC
CASSKARQGYRQYF